Each of the 21 T cell receptor beta chains below was sequenced from the same sample in a study of radiotherapy plus CTLA-4 blockade in lung cancer (dated by TCRdb to the late 2010s). The library was obtained by the immunoSEQ multiplex PCR assay. The immuneACCESS repertoire file appears here via TCRdb, limited to in-frame rearrangements. These files lack a portion of the clones; in checked studies, under half of the deficit traces to unresolved V genes, and the cause of the others is not known. The table for this sample lists some 60,000 clones; 75% to 85% of them were counted only once. Almost 4% of the sample is taken by the ten largest. Specimen: peripheral blood, collected from a patient treated with radiotherapy plus ipilimumab. Receptors were obtained from a human donor with non-small cell lung cancer who had a partial response to radiotherapy plus ipilimumab.

This chain joins TRBV27 and TRBJ2-7; no reliable D call. Between the trimmed V and J ends, which lost 2 bases and 1 base, there was a span of 6 bases. The germline gives CDR1 MNHEY, CDR2 SMNVEV (reference sequence). The CDR3 spans 13 residues. The CDR3 region is CASSLIQSYEQYF. CDR3 DNA: TGTGCCAGCAGTTTAATCCAGTCCTACGAGCAGTACTTC.

This clone was observed a few times. This rearrangement joins TRBV13 to TRBJ1-3; TRBD1 aligns across 9 bases. Germline trimming cut 5 bases from V and 2 bases from J; bases unmatched to any gene: 4. The germline V gene has CDR1 PRHDT and CDR2 FYEKMQ (reference sequence). The CDR3 totals 15 residues. The CDR3, as DNA: TGTGCCAGCAGCGAGGGGACAGGGACTGGAAACACCATATATTTT. Its translation: CASSEGTGTGNTIYF.

This clone occurred a few times. This chain uses TRBV6-5 with TRBJ2-7, with TRBD1 identical over 7 bases. CDR1 and CDR2 (germline): MNHEY, SVGAGI. Trimming removed 5 bases from V and 5 bases from J; junction bases left unmatched: 3. The CDR3 sequence is 12 residues long. The CDR3 bases are TGTGCCAGCAGTCGACAGGGAGACGAGCAGTACTTC. Residues: CASSRQGDEQYF.

The genes are TRBV9 and TRBJ1-3; TRBD1 matches 7 bases. The length of the CDR3 is 17 residues. With 3 bases clipped from V and 0 bases from J, the junction kept 9 bases outside the gene matches. Germline CDR1 SGDLS, CDR2 YYNGEE. CDR3 protein: CASSETTGKASGNTIYF. The CDR3 DNA is TGTGCCAGCAGCGAGACGACAGGGAAGGCCTCTGGAAACACCATATATTTT.

The rearrangement uses TRBV6-5 and TRBJ1-5; 10 bases fit TRBD1. Germline V gene data show CDR1 as MNHEY and CDR2 as SVGAGI. The J segment lost 5 bases and the V segment lost 4 bases, leaving 5 bases of the junction unmatched. The CDR3 is 15 amino acids. CDR3 residues: CASSSEGTGDQPQHF. In DNA form, the CDR3 reads TGTGCCAGCAGTTCCGAGGGGACAGGGGATCAGCCCCAGCATTTT.

CDR3 loop: CASSLGTGRDNEQFF. For the CDR3, the DNA is TGTGCCAGCAGTTTGGGGACAGGGAGAGACAATGAGCAGTTCTTC. The chain couples TRBV27 to TRBJ2-1; 9 nucleotides line up with TRBD1. Looked up from germline, CDR1 is MNHEY and CDR2 is SMNVEV (reference sequence). The CDR3 loop spans 15 amino acids. V gave up 3 bases and J gave up 5 bases; unmatched junction bases: 5.

This sequence joins TRBV27 and TRBJ2-4, with 7 bases aligning to TRBD1. Unmatched junction bases numbered 16, after V lost 8 bases and J lost 0 bases. From germline, CDR1 is MNHEY and CDR2 SMNVEV (reference sequence). CDR3 length: 18 residues. CDR3 residues: CASPTRDRISLAKNIQYF. In DNA, the CDR3 is TGTGCCAGCCCAACCCGGGACAGAATATCCCTAGCCAAAAACATTCAGTACTTC.

This chain connects TRBV14 to TRBJ2-5; 9 bases are a match to TRBD1. The junction had 17 bases not matched to a gene; V was cut back by 4 bases and J by 5 bases. The CDR3 is 18 amino acids. Looked up from germline, CDR1 is SGHDN and CDR2 is FVKESK. The CDR3 sequence: CASSPWDSGTGLRETQYF. DNA of the CDR3: TGTGCCAGCAGCCCATGGGATTCCGGGACAGGGCTACGGGAGACCCAGTACTTC.

V is TRBV4-2 and J is TRBJ1-3, with D possibly matching TRBD1 (5 bases). The CDR3 is 17 residues long. V lost 3 bases, J lost 0 bases, and 15 bases lay in between. Germline-derived CDR1 and CDR2 are LGHNA and YNFKEQ. The CDR3 spells CASSQDNQGSSGNTIYF. For the CDR3, the DNA is TGTGCCAGCAGCCAGGACAATCAGGGTAGCTCTGGAAACACCATATATTTT.

V is TRBV7-7 and J is TRBJ2-5; 8 positions match TRBD2. The CDR3 consists of 16 residues. Germline loops: CDR1 SSHAT, CDR2 FNYEAQ (reference sequence). With V trimmed by 5 bases and J by 1 base, 9 bases remained unmatched. Here the CDR3 DNA reads TGTGCCAGCAGCAAATCACTAGCGGCGATCCAAGAGACCCAGTACTTC. Amino acids: CASSKSLAAIQETQYF.

V is TRBV7-2 and J is TRBJ1-6; no reliable D call. The CDR3 consists of 13 residues. The V and J ends lost 0 bases and 10 bases respectively, with 7 bases between them. Germline loops: CDR1 SGHTA, CDR2 FQGNSA. The CDR3 coding sequence is TGTGCCAGCAGCTTAGCGGCCAGGTCACCCCTCCACTTT. This translates into CASSLAARSPLHF.

The V and J genes are TRBV14 and TRBJ1-1; 7 bases map to TRBD1. The length of the CDR3 is 14 residues. V lost 0 bases and J lost 6; bases outside the gene matches: 4. Looked up from germline, CDR1 is SGHDN and CDR2 is FVKESK. CDR3 DNA sequence: TGTGCCAGCAGCCAAGATATAGGGGGCTCTGAAGCTTTCTTT. It translates to CASSQDIGGSEAFF.

About this clone itself: The same CDR3 can be traced to other DNA sequences in this sample. This sequence joins TRBV4-3 and TRBJ1-3; 7 bases match TRBD1. V shed 1 base, J shed 1 base, and the junction held 4 bases outside the gene matches. This CDR3 is built from 16 residues. Germline CDR1 LGHNA, CDR2 YSLEER. The CDR3 sequence is CASSQGDRDSGNTIYF. CDR3 DNA: TGCGCCAGCAGCCAAGGCGACAGGGATTCTGGAAACACCATATATTTT.

The V call is TRBV28, the J call TRBJ1-2; 8 bases line up with TRBD1. The CDR3 is 18 amino acids. CDR1 is MDHEN, CDR2 SYDVKM, per germline. J gave up 4 bases and V 9 bases, and 22 bases lay outside the gene matches. The CDR3 loop is CASSGGQGQREGFYGYTF. CDR3 nucleotides: TGTGCCAGTTCCGGTGGACAGGGCCAAAGGGAGGGCTTCTATGGCTACACCTTC.

The rearrangement joins TRBV28 to TRBJ2-1; 9 bases align to TRBD1. Germline lookup yields CDR1 MDHEN and CDR2 SYDVKM. The CDR3 is 16 residues long. The V segment lost 6 bases and the J segment 1 base; nucleotides outside the gene matches: 7. The CDR3 nucleotides read TGTGCCAGCAGGTCCGGGACAGGGTCGTCCTACAATGAGCAGTTCTTC. Translated, it gives CASRSGTGSSYNEQFF.

V usage is TRBV9 and J usage is TRBJ1-6; D unclear. CDR1 and CDR2 (germline): SGDLS, YYNGEE. V shed 0 bases and J shed 9 bases, with 7 bases lying between them. The CDR3 length is 13 residues. The CDR3 protein is CASSVAPGSPLHF. CDR3 sequence (DNA): TGTGCCAGCAGCGTAGCCCCCGGTTCACCCCTCCACTTT. The full variable domain, rest sourced from reference TRBV9 and TRBJ1-6, is DSGVTQTPKHLITATGQRVTLRCSPRSGDLSVYWYQQSLDQGLQFLIQYYNGEERAKGNILERFSAQQFPDLHSELNLSSLELGDSALYFCASSVAPGSPLHFGNGTRLTVT.

This clone came up a few times. This chain joins TRBV28 and TRBJ1-2; weak D call: TRBD1 (6 bases). The CDR3 spans 17 residues. CDR1 is MDHEN and CDR2 is SYDVKM in the germline V gene. Trimming took off 6 bases at V and 2 bases at J, with 22 bases between the two ends. DNA for the CDR3: TGTGCCAGCAGCCTCACCCGGGGGGCGGTGGACAACTATGGCTACACCTTC. This encodes CASSLTRGAVDNYGYTF.

Here the CDR3 reads CASSYSGGWDSYEQYF. For the CDR3, the DNA is TGTGCCAGCAGTTACTCGGGAGGATGGGACTCCTACGAGCAGTACTTC. The genes are TRBV6-5 and TRBJ2-7, with D possibly being TRBD2 (6 bases). The CDR3 runs to 16 residues. Per germline, CDR1 MNHEY and CDR2 SVGAGI. V was trimmed by 0 bases and J by 0 bases, leaving 12 bases between them.

This clone was seen once. The V and J genes are TRBV21-1 and TRBJ1-5. TRBV21-1 is a known pseudogene. CDR3 length: 18 amino acids. CDR3 bases: TGTGCCAGCAGCAAAGGGGGGGGCGGTGGGGCGCGTATCCAGCCCCAGCATTTT. It codes for CASSKGGGGGARIQPQHF.

This clone was seen a few times. The chain carries TRBV30 and TRBJ1-1; perhaps TRBD1 as D (6 bases). Looked up from germline, CDR1 is GTSNPN and CDR2 is SVGIG (reference sequence). V lost 4 bases to trimming and J lost 6 bases, with 15 bases between them. The CDR3 length is 13 residues. The CDR3 DNA reads as TGTGCCTGGAACAGGGCCTGGGGGTCTGAAGCTTTCTTT. Protein sequence: CAWNRAWGSEAFF.

V is TRBV15 and J is TRBJ1-1, with D uncertain. The V and J ends lost 3 bases and 7 bases respectively, with 15 bases between them. CDR1 is LNHNV and CDR2 is YYDKDF in the germline V gene (reference sequence). The CDR3 extends over 14 amino acids. The CDR3 coding sequence is TGTGCCACCAGCAGCGAGGTCGGCGGGAGTGAAGCTTTCTTT. As protein: CATSSEVGGSEAFF. The full variable domain, rest sourced from reference TRBV15 and TRBJ1-1, is DAMVIQNPRYQVTQFGKPVTLSCSQTLNHNVMYWYQQKSSQAPKLLFHYYDKDFNNEADTPDNFQSRRPNTSFCFLDIRSPGLGDTAMYLCATSSEVGGSEAFFGQGTRLTVV.